This T cell receptor beta chain was identified during a study of shared clonotypes between healthy human individuals. Study details: Plates per donor: three CD4 naive, three CD4 memory, two CD8 naive, one CD8 memory. Study-level results: Non-shared clonotypes displayed generation probabilities falling below those of clonotypes present in all four donors.

Here immunoSEQ multiplex PCR was the method, and the copy in TCRdb shows in-frame clones only, minus some. The sample lists 950,000 to 1,100,000 clones; around four fifths were seen once. The germline CDR1 and CDR2 sequences are SGHNT and YENEEA. The CDR3 covers 14 residues. Trimming took off 5 bases at V and 6 bases at J, with 14 bases between the two ends. Turning to this clone: As yet, its antigen is unknown.

This receptor was taken from a man younger than 35 in good health. The gene calls are TRBV11-3 and TRBJ2-4; TRBD2 might be the D (5 bases). Specimen: memory CD4+ T cells sorted from blood. Subset meaning: CD45RA-negative fraction. The DNA for the CDR3 is TGTGCCAGCAGCCCCGGTGGGGAGAGAAACATTCAGTACTTC. Translation gives CASSPGGERNIQYF. Full variable domain (remainder filled in from reference TRBV11-3 and TRBJ2-4): EAGVVQSPRYKIIEKKQPVAFWCNPISGHNTLYWYLQNLGQGPELLIRYENEEAVDDSQLPKDRFSAERLKGVDSTLKIQPAELGDSAVYLCASSPGGERNIQYFGAGTRLSVL.